These 18 T cell receptor beta chains were sequenced from one sample in a study of T-cell reconstitution after alpha-beta-depleted transplantation in children. The authors prepared the TCRbeta library with unique molecular identifiers. TCRdb used MiXCR to reprocess the PCR reads, holding one entry per CDR3 protein. The top ten clones hold roughly 2.6% of a sample with more than 200,000 distinct CDR3 sequences, roughly a quarter of them seen once. The sample here was PBMCs, taken before TCRalphabeta/CD19-depleted stem cell transplant. These receptor sequences come from a girl aged 2 to 10 with Fanconi anemia, due to receive a stem cell transplant.

The gene calls are TRBV11-2 and TRBJ2-5; perhaps TRBD1 as D (5 bases). Trimming cost V 5 bases and J 1 base, with 17 bases left between them. This CDR3 has 16 amino acids. Germline lookup yields CDR1 SGHAT and CDR2 FQNNGV. The CDR3: CASSQTPTVSQETQYF. The CDR3 nucleotides read TGTGCCAGCAGCCAGACACCGACAGTATCCCAAGAGACCCAGTACTTC.

This clonotype came up once. The CDR3 here is CASSLVFSDTQYF. Here the CDR3 DNA reads TGCGCCAGCAGCTTGGTATTCTCAGATACGCAGTATTTT. V is TRBV5-1 and J is TRBJ2-3, with unresolved D. The CDR3 has 13 residues. In germline, CDR1 is SGHRS, CDR2 YFSETQ. V lost 0 bases and J 4 bases, leaving 6 bases between the germline ends.

This clonotype came up many times. The chain links TRBV29-1 to TRBJ1-5; possibly TRBD1 for D (5 bases). Per germline, CDR1 SQVTM and CDR2 ANQGSEA. The CDR3 consists of 12 residues. V lost 4 bases and J 4 bases, leaving 8 bases between the germline ends. CDR3 protein: CSVGDRNQPQHF. The CDR3 bases are TGCAGCGTTGGAGACAGAAATCAGCCCCAGCATTTT.

The chain carries TRBV6-1 and TRBJ2-5; 9 bases align to TRBD1. This CDR3 is built from 17 residues. Germline lookup yields CDR1 MNHNS and CDR2 SASEGT. V dropped 6 bases and J dropped 5; count of bases not matched to a gene: 16. CDR3: CASSQVTAGQGRETQYF. The CDR3 DNA sequence: TGTGCCAGCAGCCAAGTCACGGCGGGACAGGGAAGGGAGACCCAGTACTTC.

This clonotype was detected a few times. One junction end disagrees with the germline gene, perhaps due to a read error. The chain is built from TRBV29-1 and TRBJ2-7; tentative D call: TRBD2 (6 bases). Germline values: CDR1 SQVTM, CDR2 ANQGSEA. CDR3 size: 13 residues. This chain's CDR3 is CSVEGGKSYEQYF. For the CDR3, the DNA is TGCAGCGTCGAAGGAGGGAAGTCCTACGAGCAGTACTTC.

This clonotype has ten or more counts. The chain has TRBV6-5 and TRBJ1-2, with D unresolved. Germline V gene sequence: CDR1 MNHEY, CDR2 SVGAGI. The CDR3 has 14 amino acids. The V end was cut by 6 bases, the J end by 4 bases, with 15 bases between. CDR3 sequence reads: CASRPWPLSYGYTF. CDR3 coding DNA: TGTGCCAGCAGACCTTGGCCACTTTCCTATGGCTACACCTTC.

This clonotype was counted at least ten times. The V and J genes are TRBV20-1 and TRBJ1-2; maybe TRBD1 (6 bases). Germline assignment: CDR1 DFQATT and CDR2 SNEGSKA (reference sequence). This CDR3 contains 16 residues. Trimming removed 4 bases at V and 2 bases at J, with 20 bases between. DNA for the CDR3: TGCAGTGCTATACCACGCACTACAGGGATGAACTATGGCTACACCTTC. It codes for CSAIPRTTGMNYGYTF.

The chain joins TRBV5-6 to TRBJ2-7, with TRBD2 matching 9 bases. Germline CDR1 SGHDT, CDR2 YYEEEE. V dropped 1 base and J dropped 2; count of bases not matched to a gene: 4. This CDR3 is 15 amino acids long. CDR3 in amino acids: CASSLWREGPYEQYF. CDR3 sequence (DNA): TGTGCCAGCAGCTTGTGGCGGGAGGGCCCCTACGAGCAGTACTTC.

This clonotype was counted at least ten times. The gene calls are TRBV20-1 and TRBJ2-7; 7 bases are shared with TRBD1. This CDR3 has 12 residues. CDR1 is DFQATT and CDR2 is SNEGSKA in the germline V gene (reference sequence). V shed 4 bases, J shed 6 bases, and the junction held 6 bases outside the gene matches. The CDR3 DNA reads TGCAGTGCTACCACAGGGGCCGCCGAGCAGTACTTC. Its protein product is CSATTGAAEQYF.

The gene calls are TRBV20-1 and TRBJ2-2; no clear D. The germline CDR1 and CDR2 sequences are DFQATT and SNEGSKA (reference sequence). V lost 5 bases to trimming and J lost 1 base, with 11 bases between them. The CDR3 length is 14 residues. The CDR3: CSAAWTENTGELFF. Written as DNA, the CDR3 is TGCAGTGCTGCATGGACGGAGAACACCGGGGAGCTGTTTTTT.

In this sample, this clonotype turned up many times. The rearrangement links TRBV29-1 to TRBJ1-5; the D is unclear. This CDR3 comprises 13 residues. Germline V gives CDR1 SQVTM, CDR2 ANQGSEA. Trimming stripped 7 bases from V and 4 bases from J, with 14 bases between. CDR3 DNA sequence: TGCAGCGGCGATCGGACTGTTAATCAGCCCCAGCATTTT. Residues: CSGDRTVNQPQHF.

The chain employs TRBV7-9 and TRBJ2-2; the D call may be TRBD1 or TRBD2 (5 bases each). This CDR3 has 16 amino acids. CDR1 is SEHNR and CDR2 is FQNEAQ in the germline V gene (reference sequence). V lost 2 bases and J 4 bases, leaving 14 bases between the germline ends. CDR3 nucleotide sequence: TGTGCCAGCAGCTTAAGGGGAGACTCGCCCACCGGGGAGCTGTTTTTT. As protein: CASSLRGDSPTGELFF. Full variable domain (outside the CDR3, taken from reference TRBV7-9 and TRBJ2-2): DTGVSQNPRHKITKRGQNVTFRCDPISEHNRLYWYRQTLGQGPEFLTYFQNEAQLEKSRLLSDRFSAERPKGSFSTLEIQRTEQGDSAMYLCASSLRGDSPTGELFFGEGSRLTVL.

The rearrangement uses TRBV5-1 and TRBJ1-2; D is possibly TRBD1 (6 bases). The CDR3 is 15 residues long. V shed 0 bases and J shed 6 bases, with 15 bases lying between them. The germline gives CDR1 SGHRS, CDR2 YFSETQ. CDR3 sequence reads: CASSLEGTTGDGYTF. The CDR3 DNA follows: TGCGCCAGCAGCTTGGAAGGTACGACAGGAGATGGCTACACCTTC.

As concerns this clonotype: Because the CDR3's place on the DNA is in doubt, the DNA is left out and the CDR3 is given as listed by TCRdb. V is TRBV27 and J is TRBJ2-2; TRBD2, the table's D call, was not compared with the DNA. Germline V gene sequence: CDR1 MNHEY, CDR2 SMNVEV (reference sequence). The CDR3 has 16 amino acids, counting both end residues. CDR3 protein: CASSSSTSLNTGELFF.

In its sample, this clonotype was seen many times. This chain connects TRBV29-1 to TRBJ2-7, with D possibly TRBD1 on 5 matching bases. In germline, CDR1 is SQVTM, CDR2 ANQGSEA. The CDR3 is 12 residues long. V lost 4 bases, J lost 4 bases, and 11 bases lay in between. CDR3 coding DNA: TGCAGCGTTGCAGGGTTGGGTTACGAGCAGTACTTC. Translation gives CSVAGLGYEQYF.

There are a few counts of this clonotype. The chain recombines TRBV7-6 with TRBJ2-5; no clear D gene. The length of the CDR3 is 12 residues. In germline, CDR1 is SGHVS, CDR2 FNYEAQ. V was pared by 2 bases and J by 5 bases, with 6 bases between. This CDR3 reads CASSLSDETQYF. DNA for the CDR3: TGTGCCAGCAGCTTATCCGATGAGACCCAGTACTTC.

This clonotype was recorded many times. The chain combines TRBV21-1 with TRBJ2-3; the D call TRBD1 from the table was never checked on the DNA. TRBV21-1 is reported as a pseudogene. This CDR3 region has 16 residues. The CDR3, as DNA: TGTGCCAGCAGCAAAGACGGGACAGGGAACACAGATACGCAGTATTTT. It specifies CASSKDGTGNTDTQYF.

This chain uses TRBV29-1 with TRBJ2-3, with 11 bases aligning to TRBD2. This CDR3 has 15 residues. CDR1 and CDR2 from the germline V gene are SQVTM and ANQGSEA. J lost 5 bases, V lost 1 base, and 5 bases had no gene match. CDR3 in amino acids: CSVEGLAGGIDTQYF. CDR3 sequence (DNA): TGCAGCGTTGAAGGGTTAGCGGGAGGGATAGATACGCAGTATTTT.